Here is one T cell receptor (beta chain) with its context. Its antigen is unidentified. This entry comes from a study of T cell responses to AZD1222 COVID-19 vaccine. Study-level information: Both about-4-week and about-12-week second-dose recipients were combined.

TCRdb keeps only in-frame clones here, not all; method: immunoSEQ multiplex PCR. The sample shows 130,000 to 150,000 clones, 91% of them seen only once. Overall study findings and caveats: No day 14 peak samples; only post-peak repertoires were characterized. The study reported that nearly half of spike-specific TCRs target unmutated variant regions.

Germline V gene sequence: CDR1 MDHEN, CDR2 SYDVKM. The ends were cut back, 8 bases at V and 0 bases at J, with 19 bases in the middle. The CDR3 spans 16 residues. Sequences were derived from peripheral blood, sampled on day 0 of AZD1222 vaccination. This rearrangement joins TRBV28 to TRBJ1-1; no firm D call. This receptor was obtained from an adult in good health. The CDR3 is CASVPPRAGMNTEAFF. The DNA of the CDR3 is TGTGCCAGCGTACCTCCCCGGGCAGGCATGAACACTGAAGCTTTCTTT.